The 21 T cell receptor beta chains presented below share a single source sample, sequenced in a study of regulatory T cells in long-lasting Graves disease. Arm-PCR of CDR3 regions and iRepertoire HTBI primers were used to build TCR beta libraries. One entry per CDR3 protein, called by TCRdb with MiXCR from the multiplex PCR reads. The data show more than 450,000 distinct CDR3 sequences, about 12% seen once. As to time point: newly diagnosed GD, antithyroid drugs for less than 3 months. PBMCs provided the RNA from which the TCR library was made. This sample was also put to use in a study of T cells in Graves' hyperthyroidism and ophthalmopathy.

The sequences come from peripheral blood mononuclear cells (PBMCs), collected at new diagnosis, from a patient treated with antithyroid drugs. The source of these receptors is a woman aged 25 to 39 with Graves disease.

The V and J genes are TRBV5-1 and TRBJ2-1; 15 nucleotides line up with TRBD2. J was trimmed by 9 bases and V by 5 bases; bases with no gene match: 6. Germline V lookup: CDR1 SGHRS, CDR2 YFSETQ. The CDR3 covers 15 residues. The CDR3 here is CASRNRTSGGGEQFF. CDR3 nucleotide sequence: TGCGCCAGCAGAAACCGGACTAGCGGGGGGGGTGAGCAGTTCTTC.

This clonotype was counted many times. V usage is TRBV25-1 and J usage is TRBJ1-2; D not certain. Trimming stripped 3 bases from V and 4 bases from J, with 12 bases between. This CDR3 is built from 14 residues. Germline V gives CDR1 MGHDK, CDR2 SYGVNS. CDR3 residues: CASSDWRAVYGYTF. CDR3 sequence (DNA): TGTGCCAGCAGTGATTGGCGGGCGGTCTATGGCTACACCTTC.

This clonotype was counted many times. V usage is TRBV3-1 and J usage is TRBJ1-1; D unclear. From germline, CDR1 is LGHDT and CDR2 YNNKEL (reference sequence). Trimming stripped 1 base from V and 4 bases from J, with 13 bases between. The CDR3 length is 15 residues. CDR3 residues: CASSQVGGWGTEAFF. CDR3 bases: TGTGCCAGCAGCCAAGTGGGTGGGTGGGGCACTGAAGCTTTCTTT. Filled out from reference TRBV3-1 and TRBJ1-1, the complete variable domain reads DTAVSQTPKYLVTQMGNDKSIKCEQNLGHDTMYWYKQDSKKFLKIMFSYNNKELIINETVPNRFSPKSPDKAHLNLHINSLELGDSAVYFCASSQVGGWGTEAFFGQGTRLTVV.

The chain combines TRBV28 with TRBJ2-1; 8 positions match TRBD2. V was pared by 6 bases and J by 8 bases, with 18 bases of the junction left unmatched. CDR3 length equals 17 residues. The germline V gene has CDR1 MDHEN and CDR2 SYDVKM. CDR3 bases: TGTGCCAGCAGCAGGGGCGGGAGCGGGAGATCCCCCGATGAGCAGTTCTTC. It yields the protein CASSRGGSGRSPDEQFF.

This clonotype was detected ten times or more. The V call is TRBV27, the J call TRBJ1-2; D is uncertain. The CDR3 has 14 residues. The V end lost 5 bases, the J end lost 4 bases, and 14 bases lay between the germline ends. CDR1 is MNHEY and CDR2 is SMNVEV in the germline V gene (reference sequence). CDR3 DNA: TGTGCCAGCAGTGCCACCGGGTACTTCTATGGCTACACCTTC. Amino acid sequence: CASSATGYFYGYTF.

Ten or more counts support this clonotype. This chain connects TRBV19 to TRBJ2-2, with 8 bases aligning to TRBD1. Germline loops: CDR1 LNHDA, CDR2 SQIVND (reference sequence). The V segment lost 3 bases and the J segment 6 bases; nucleotides outside the gene matches: 9. The CDR3 covers 16 residues. DNA of the CDR3: TGTGCCAGTAGTATTCACCGGACAGGGTTCTCCGGGGAGCTGTTTTTT. Translation gives CASSIHRTGFSGELFF.

The sample holds many counts of this clonotype. Here the CDR3 DNA reads TGCAGTGCTAGTGTCTGGGGGAGTTTAAATGAGCAGTTCTTC. Protein product: CSASVWGSLNEQFF. This rearrangement joins TRBV20-1 to TRBJ2-1; tentatively, D is TRBD1 or TRBD2 (5 bases each). Germline V CDR1 and CDR2: DFQATT, SNEGSKA (reference sequence). The CDR3 totals 14 residues. Trimming pared 3 bases from V and 7 bases from J, leaving 16 bases between.

This clonotype was found many times. V usage is TRBV27 and J usage is TRBJ2-3, with D unclear. The CDR3 runs 13 residues. Germline CDR1 MNHEY, CDR2 SMNVEV (reference sequence). V dropped 6 bases and J dropped 2 bases, with 9 bases sitting between them. The CDR3 region is CASREIYTDTQYF. CDR3 nucleotide sequence: TGTGCCAGCAGAGAAATCTACACAGATACGCAGTATTTT.

This clonotype was found many times. V is TRBV6-1 and J is TRBJ1-1; a weak D match, TRBD1 (6 bases). CDR3 length: 14 amino acids. Germline CDR1 reads MNHNS; CDR2 reads SASEGT. With 7 bases removed from V and 6 bases from J, the gap between germline ends came to 18 bases. The CDR3 coding sequence is TGTGCCAGCAAAATACAGGGTTCGTACGCTGAAGCTTTCTTT. Its protein product is CASKIQGSYAEAFF.

The chain recombines TRBV4-2 with TRBJ1-5, with D unresolved. The CDR3 length is 14 residues. Germline V gives CDR1 LGHNA, CDR2 YNFKEQ. V lost 3 bases and J 6 bases, leaving 12 bases between the germline ends. Written as DNA, the CDR3 is TGTGCCAGCAGCCAGGCCGGGGAGAGTCAGCCCCAGCATTTT. Its protein is CASSQAGESQPQHF.

This clonotype was picked up many times. The chain links TRBV7-9 to TRBJ1-2; tentative D call: TRBD1 (5 bases). Germline CDR1 is SEHNR and CDR2 is FQNEAQ (reference sequence). Trimming left V 0 bases short and J 4 bases short, with 15 bases between. This CDR3 is 16 amino acids long. In DNA, the CDR3 is TGTGCCAGCAGCTTAGCCGGGGACGCCAGACCCTATGGCTACACCTTC. Translating it yields CASSLAGDARPYGYTF.

This clonotype was picked up many times. V gene TRBV10-1 combines with J gene TRBJ2-1, with D unresolved. Germline CDR1 WNHNN, CDR2 SYGVQD (reference sequence). V lost 1 base and J lost 4, with 5 bases in between. The length of the CDR3 is 13 residues. The chain's CDR3 is CASSELMYNEQFF. CDR3 DNA sequence: TGCGCCAGCAGTGAGTTGATGTACAATGAGCAGTTCTTC.

The gene calls are TRBV5-1 and TRBJ1-1; weak D call: TRBD1 (5 bases). CDR3 size: 12 residues. V lost 1 base and J lost 11, with 12 bases in between. In germline, CDR1 is SGHRS, CDR2 YFSETQ. The CDR3 DNA is TGCGCCAGCAGCTTGTCCTGGGGGTGCGCTTTCTTT. Amino acid sequence: CASSLSWGCAFF. Full variable domain (rest looked up from reference TRBV5-1 and TRBJ1-1): KAGVTQTPRYLIKTRGQQVTLSCSPISGHRSVSWYQQTPGQGLQFLFEYFSETQRNKGNFPGRFSGRQFSNSRSEMNVSTLELGDSALYLCASSLSWGCAFFGQGTRLTVV.

In its sample, this clonotype was seen many times. The gene calls are TRBV2 and TRBJ2-3; D is perhaps TRBD1 or TRBD2 (5 bases each). Trimming left V 2 bases short and J 10 bases short, with 13 bases between. The CDR3 runs to 13 residues. In germline, CDR1 is SNHLY, CDR2 FYNNEI. CDR3 in DNA: TGTGCCAGCAGTGAATACAGCCAGGGACCGCAGTATTTT. It codes for CASSEYSQGPQYF.

The V and J genes are TRBV20-1 and TRBJ1-4, with a tentative D call TRBD1 (6 bases). Germline lookup yields CDR1 DFQATT and CDR2 SNEGSKA (reference sequence). Trimming pared 3 bases from V and 0 bases from J, leaving 17 bases between. The CDR3 extends over 17 amino acids. The CDR3 region is CSASSPKGGTTNEKLFF. The CDR3 coding sequence is TGCAGTGCTAGTTCCCCGAAGGGGGGAACAACTAATGAAAAACTGTTTTTT.

This clonotype has a count of ten or more. The V call is TRBV6-1, the J call TRBJ1-1; 10 bases fit TRBD1. Trimming at V came to 10 bases and at J to 7 bases, leaving 9 bases not matched to a gene. Per the germline V gene, CDR1 is MNHNS and CDR2 is SASEGT. The CDR3 sequence is 13 residues long. DNA for the CDR3: TGTGCCACCTCCGGGACAGGGGCCGTTGAAGCTTTCTTT. Translated: CATSGTGAVEAFF.

The gene calls are TRBV28 and TRBJ1-2; D not certain. The CDR3 length is 15 residues. Germline V gene sequence: CDR1 MDHEN, CDR2 SYDVKM. Trimming cost V 5 bases and J 1 base, with 14 bases left between them. CDR3 nucleotide sequence: TGTGCCAGCAGTACCCCCTCGGGAAATAACTATGGCTACACCTTC. Amino acid sequence: CASSTPSGNNYGYTF.

This clonotype was counted ten times or more. The V and J genes are TRBV11-2 and TRBJ2-3; no firm D call. Germline CDR1 is SGHAT and CDR2 is FQNNGV. CDR3 length equals 15 residues. The V end was cut by 1 base, the J end by 1 base, with 9 bases between. The CDR3 bases are TGTGCCAGCAGCTTAGTAGGCTCCCGCACAGATACGCAGTATTTT. Its translation is CASSLVGSRTDTQYF.

With regard to this clonotype: This may be a read error: a much more frequent sequence differs by one nucleotide. The V call is TRBV2, the J call TRBJ2-1, with D tentatively TRBD1 or TRBD2 (5 bases each). The CDR3 consists of 12 residues. Trimming removed 6 bases from V and 7 bases from J, with 10 bases in between. Germline values: CDR1 SNHLY, CDR2 FYNNEI. The CDR3 sequence: CASRRGRNEQFF. For the CDR3, the DNA is TGTGCCAGCAGGAGGGGAAGGAATGAGCAGTTCTTC.

This clonotype was detected ten times or more. This rearrangement joins TRBV30 to TRBJ1-1, with TRBD1 matching over 7 bases. CDR1 is GTSNPN, CDR2 SVGIG, per germline (reference sequence). The CDR3 is 15 amino acids. After removal of 7 bases from V and 5 bases from J, the junction contained 16 bases not matched to a gene. The CDR3 bases are TGTGCCTTATGGGGTTCAGGGGGGAGGACGACTGAAGCTTTCTTT. This encodes CALWGSGGRTTEAFF.

Ten or more counts support this clonotype. The CDR3 DNA follows: TGTGCCACCAGCTTAGACAGCTACGAGCAGTACTTC. Its translation is CATSLDSYEQYF. The genes are TRBV15 and TRBJ2-7; D perhaps matches TRBD1 (5 bases). The V and J ends lost 5 bases and 3 bases respectively, with 8 bases between them. Per germline, CDR1 LNHNV and CDR2 YYDKDF (reference sequence). CDR3 length equals 12 residues.